A selection of T cell receptor beta chains follows, all from one sample in a study of molecular identifiers for immune sequencing clone quantification. TCRdb re-called the PCR reads with MiXCR, one entry per CDR3 protein. The table includes 100,000 or so distinct CDR3 sequences, approximately 40% detected once. The specimen sequenced was naive CD8+ T cells from blood, with Jurkat cell RNA spiked in. The receptors derive from a human donor in good health. Some libraries in this study had Jurkat cell RNA spiked in. Each CDR3 is given with its conserved first and last residue. The order of the fields is J gene, V gene, D gene, clone size, CDR3 length, CDR3 DNA, CDR3 protein. The D gene is left open where the match is weak. A row's size may be missing; if present it is once, few, many or a size class.

>TRBJ1-2|TRBV4-1|-|once|13
TGCGCCAGCAGCCTAGTGGCCAGGGATGACTACACCTTC
CASSLVARDDYTF
>TRBJ2-5|TRBV4-3|-|many|15
TGCGCCAGCAGCCAAGACTTAGGAGGGGAAGAGACCCAGTACTTC
CASSQDLGGEETQYF
>TRBJ1-5|TRBV28|TRBD1|many|14
TGTGCCAGCAGTGACGGACAGGGCGGTCAGCCCCAGCATTTT
CASSDGQGGQPQHF
>TRBJ2-2|TRBV19|-|few|12
TGTGCCAGTAGTATTGTAGTCGGGGAGCTGTTTTTT
CASSIVVGELFF
>TRBJ2-7|TRBV4-1|-|-|14
TGCGCCAGCAGCCCCTCGTTGGGGCCCAACGAGCAGAACTTC
CASSPSLGPNEQNF
>TRBJ2-1|TRBV11-2|-|few|16
TGTGCCAGCAGCTTAGGTCAGCACCTCTCCTACAATGAGCAGTTCTTC
CASSLGQHLSYNEQFF
>TRBJ2-7|TRBV27|-|-|11
TGTGCCAGCACCTTTGGGGGAGAGCAGTACTTC
CASTFGGEQYF
>TRBJ1-5|TRBV12-3/TRBV12-4|TRBD1|-|15
TGTGCCGGCAGCCCTCCCGGGACAGGGGATCAGCCCCAGCAATTT
CAGSPPGTGDQPQQF
>TRBJ2-1|TRBV5-1|-|-|14
TGCGCCAGCAGCTTGGAAGACTTTTACAATGAGCAGTTCTTC
CASSLEDFYNEQFF
>TRBJ2-7|TRBV5-3|TRBD2|-|17
TGTGCCAGCAGCTCTCCGGGACTAGCGGGAATCGGCTACGAGCAGTACTTC
CASSSPGLAGIGYEQYF
>TRBJ1-6|TRBV4-2|-|-|16
TGTGCCAGCAGCCAAGCAAAAACAGCTTATAATTCACCCCTCCACTTT
CASSQAKTAYNSPLHF
>TRBJ2-7|TRBV7-8|-|-|14
TGTGCCAGCAGCTTAGTTCCCCGGGCTGGCGAGCAGTACTTC
CASSLVPRAGEQYF
>TRBJ2-6|TRBV7-6|-|-|16
TGTGCCAGCAGCCTCCAAGATTTCTCTGGGGCCAACGTCCTGCCATTC
CASSLQDFSGANVLPF
>TRBJ2-5|TRBV28|-|-|11
TGTGCCAGCCTAGGGGCTGAGGCCCAGTACTTC
CASLGAEAQYF
>TRBJ2-1|TRBV5-6|-|-|14
TGTGCCAGCAGCTTGGAACAACTCTACAATGAGCAGTTCTTC
CASSLEQLYNEQFF
>TRBJ2-7|TRBV11-2|-|many|16
TGTGCCAGCAGCTCACGGGACGAACCACTCGCCTACGAGCAGTACTTC
CASSSRDEPLAYEQYF
>TRBJ2-7|TRBV20-1|-|few|14
TGCAGTGCTAGAGATCAGGTCAGATCTGGCGAGCAGTACTTC
CSARDQVRSGEQYF
>TRBJ2-7|TRBV9|-|-|14
TGTGCCAACAGCCCACGGGGGGCCGCCTACGAGCAGTACTTC
CANSPRGAAYEQYF
>TRBJ2-7|TRBV19|-|-|14
TGTGCCAGTAGTATAGGTCTAGCAGTCTACGAGCAGTACTTC
CASSIGLAVYEQYF
>TRBJ2-6|TRBV9|-|many|19
TGTGCCAGCAGCCCCGGCGAAGGCTTAAGCTACTCTGGGGCCAACGTCCTGACTTTC
CASSPGEGLSYSGANVLTF
>TRBJ2-4|TRBV9|-|many|14
TGTGCCAGCAGCGCCGGACTAGCCAAAAACATTCAGTACTTC
CASSAGLAKNIQYF
>TRBJ1-5|TRBV6-2/TRBV6-3|-|many|16
TGTGCCAGCAGTTACTCGAAGTGGGGATTAGAGCAGCCCCAGCATTTT
CASSYSKWGLEQPQHF
>TRBJ2-7|TRBV12-3/TRBV12-4|-|-|17
TGTGCCAGCAGGGGGACAGGCAATAGCGGGACCTCTTACGAGCAGCACTTC
CASRGTGNSGTSYEQHF
>TRBJ1-5|TRBV12-3/TRBV12-4|-|few|15
TGTGCCAGCAGCCCGATAACGGCCGGGAATCAGCCCCAGCATTTT
CASSPITAGNQPQHF
>TRBJ2-7|TRBV6-2/TRBV6-3|TRBD2|few|13
TGTGCCAGCATACTAGCGGGACATACGGAGCAGTACTTC
CASILAGHTEQYF
>TRBJ1-2|TRBV27|-|few|15
TGTGCCAGCAGTCCCTACGCCCAGGGTGTCTATGGCTACACCTTC
CASSPYAQGVYGYTF
>TRBJ1-2|TRBV20-1|-|few|12
TGCAGTGCTAGAGCAGGGAACGATGGCTACACCTTC
CSARAGNDGYTF
>TRBJ2-7|TRBV7-9|TRBD2|-|14
TGTGCCAGCAGCTCACTTGCGGGGGGCTACGAGCAGTACTTC
CASSSLAGGYEQYF
>TRBJ1-2|TRBV29-1|-|-|12
TGCAGCGCGGACGGGGGGGATCGTGGCTACACCTTC
CSADGGDRGYTF
>TRBJ1-1|TRBV7-6|-|-|13
TGTGCCAGCAGCTTAGACGGGGTCACTGAAGCTTTCTTT
CASSLDGVTEAFF
>TRBJ2-3|TRBV28|-|-|13
TGTGCCAGCAGTTTGAGGATCACAGATACGCAGTATTTT
CASSLRITDTQYF
>TRBJ2-7|TRBV4-2|-|-|17
TGTGCCAGCAGCCAAGAAGGCTCCCCAGCGGGTACCTACGAGCAGTACTTC
CASSQEGSPAGTYEQYF
>TRBJ1-1|TRBV4-3|-|many|15
TGCGCCAGCAGCCAAGAAGCAGGGGAAGGTACTGAAGCTTTCTTT
CASSQEAGEGTEAFF
>TRBJ1-1|TRBV12-3/TRBV12-4|-|few|13
TGTGCCAGCAGTTTCCGGGGGCTCACTGAAGCTTTCTTT
CASSFRGLTEAFF